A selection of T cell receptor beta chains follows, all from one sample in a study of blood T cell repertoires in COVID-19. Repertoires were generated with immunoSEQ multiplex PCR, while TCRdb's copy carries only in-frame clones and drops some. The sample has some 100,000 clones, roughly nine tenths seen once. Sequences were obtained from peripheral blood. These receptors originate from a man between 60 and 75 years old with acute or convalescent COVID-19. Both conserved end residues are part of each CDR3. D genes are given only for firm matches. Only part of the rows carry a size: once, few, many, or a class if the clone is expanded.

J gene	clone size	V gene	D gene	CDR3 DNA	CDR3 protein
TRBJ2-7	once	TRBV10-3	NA	TGTGCCATCAGTGAGTCGTCAGCCAGGTCCTTCTCCTACGAGCAGTACTTC	CAISESSARSFSYEQYF
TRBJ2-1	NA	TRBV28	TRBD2	TGTGCCAGCAGCCTCCTAGCGGGGGGCTCCTACAATGAGCAGTTCTTC	CASSLLAGGSYNEQFF
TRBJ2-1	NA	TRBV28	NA	TGTGCCAGCAGTGGACAGAACTCCTACAATGAGCAGTTCTTC	CASSGQNSYNEQFF
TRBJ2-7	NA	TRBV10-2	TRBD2	TGCGCCAGTTCGACTAGCGGGAGGTGGTCCTACGAGCAGTACTTC	CASSTSGRWSYEQYF
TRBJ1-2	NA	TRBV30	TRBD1	TGTGCCTGGTCTGACAGGGCCGCTAACTATGGCTACACCTTC	CAWSDRAANYGYTF
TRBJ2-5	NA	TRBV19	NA	TGTGCCAGCTCCCGACTAGGGACAGAGACCCAGTACTTC	CASSRLGTETQYF
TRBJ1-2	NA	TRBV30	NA	TGTGCCTGGAGTCGGGAGGGCCACTATGGCTACACCTTC	CAWSREGHYGYTF
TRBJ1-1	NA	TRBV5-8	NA	TGTGCCAGCAGCTCCGACAGGCCCCCTGAAGCTTTCTTT	CASSSDRPPEAFF
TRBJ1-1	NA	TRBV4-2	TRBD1	TGTGCCAGCAGCCTACGCGGACAGGGGGCGAACACTGAAGCTTTCTTT	CASSLRGQGANTEAFF
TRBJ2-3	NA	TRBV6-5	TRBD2	TGTGCCACGGAGACTAGCGGGAGTGGAGTTACGCAGTATTTT	CATETSGSGVTQYF
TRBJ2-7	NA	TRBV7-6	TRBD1	TGTGCCAGCAGCTTAGGTGGGACAGGGGCCTACGAGCAGTACTTC	CASSLGGTGAYEQYF
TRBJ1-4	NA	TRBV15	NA	TGTGCCACCAGCAGAGACCCGTCAGCTAATGAAAAACTGTTTTTT	CATSRDPSANEKLFF
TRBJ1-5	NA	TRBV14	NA	TGTGCCAGCAGCCAAGATCTCAATCAGCCCCAGCATTTT	CASSQDLNQPQHF
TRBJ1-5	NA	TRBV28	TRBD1	TGTGCCAGCAGTTTAGACAGGGTAGAAGGGTGGAGCAATCAGCCCCAGCATTTT	CASSLDRVEGWSNQPQHF
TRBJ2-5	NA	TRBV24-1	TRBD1	TGTGCCACCAGTGATTTGAAGGGACAGGCCCAAGAGACCCAGTACTTC	CATSDLKGQAQETQYF
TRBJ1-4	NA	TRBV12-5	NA	TGTGCTAGTGGTTTAGCCGGGACTCTGTTTTTT	CASGLAGTLFF
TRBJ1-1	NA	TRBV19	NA	TGTGCCAGTAGTGTTTTGGCGGGGGTGAACACTGAAGCTTTCTTT	CASSVLAGVNTEAFF
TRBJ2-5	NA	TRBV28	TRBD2	TGTGCCAGCAGTAGAAGCTTAGCGGGAGTGGGAGAGACCCAGTACTTC	CASSRSLAGVGETQYF
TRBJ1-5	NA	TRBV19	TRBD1	TGTGCCAGTAGTAATACAGGGGGTAATCAGCCCCAGCATTTT	CASSNTGGNQPQHF
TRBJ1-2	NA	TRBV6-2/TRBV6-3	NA	TGTGCCAGCAGTTACCTTCCCCGGACAGCAAGCTATGGCTACACCTTC	CASSYLPRTASYGYTF
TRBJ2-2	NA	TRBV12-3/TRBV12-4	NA	TGTGCCAGCAGCCCCTTGGGGCCCGGGGAGCTGTTTTTT	CASSPLGPGELFF
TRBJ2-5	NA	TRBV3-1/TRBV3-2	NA	TGTGCCAGCAGCCAACATACTAGGCCGGTAGAGACCCAGTACTTC	CASSQHTRPVETQYF
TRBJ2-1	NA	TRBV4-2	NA	TGTGCCAGCAGCCAAGTTCGGCTTGAAGGGGTTCGGCCCCTCGGAGAGCAGTTCTTC	CASSQVRLEGVRPLGEQFF
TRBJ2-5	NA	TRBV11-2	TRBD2	TGTGCCAGCAGCTTAGTGGGGGGGGAGACCCAGTACTTC	CASSLVGGETQYF
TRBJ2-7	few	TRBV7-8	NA	TGTGCCAGCAGCCCAAAAGCTTTCGAGCAGTACTTC	CASSPKAFEQYF
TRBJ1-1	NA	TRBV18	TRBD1	TGTGCCAGCTCGCAATCAGGGGGGAACACTGAAGCTTTCTTT	CASSQSGGNTEAFF
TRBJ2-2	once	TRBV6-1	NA	TGTGCCAGCAGTGAAACTTCTCCGAGCACCGGGGAGCTGTTTTTT	CASSETSPSTGELFF
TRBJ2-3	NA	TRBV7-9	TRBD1	TGTGCCAGCAGCACCCAGGGGGCTAGCACAGATACGCAGTATTTT	CASSTQGASTDTQYF
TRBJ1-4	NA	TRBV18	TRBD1	TGTGCCAGCTCACCGGGGACAGGTCTTAATGAAAAACTGTTTTTT	CASSPGTGLNEKLFF